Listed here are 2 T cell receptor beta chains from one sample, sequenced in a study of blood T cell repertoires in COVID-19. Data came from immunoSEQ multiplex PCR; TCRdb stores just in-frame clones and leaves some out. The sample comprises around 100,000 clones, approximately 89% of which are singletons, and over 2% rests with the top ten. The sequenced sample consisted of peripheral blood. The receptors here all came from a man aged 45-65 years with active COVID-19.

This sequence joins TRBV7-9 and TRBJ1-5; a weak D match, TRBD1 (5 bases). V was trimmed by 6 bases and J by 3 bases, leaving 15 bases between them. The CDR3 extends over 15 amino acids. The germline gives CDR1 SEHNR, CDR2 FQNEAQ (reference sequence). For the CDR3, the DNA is TGTGCCAGCAGTTCCCATACAGGAATCAATCAGCCCCAGCATTTT. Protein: CASSSHTGINQPQHF.

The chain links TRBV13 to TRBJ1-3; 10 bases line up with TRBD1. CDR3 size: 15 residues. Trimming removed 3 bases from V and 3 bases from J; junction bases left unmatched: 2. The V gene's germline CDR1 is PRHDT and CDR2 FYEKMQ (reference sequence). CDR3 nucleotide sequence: TGTGCCAGCAGCTTGGGACAGGGGAATGGAAACACCATATATTTT. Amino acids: CASSLGQGNGNTIYF.